This passage covers 22 T cell receptor beta chains from one sample sequenced in a study of blood T cell repertoires in COVID-19. The method was immunoSEQ multiplex PCR; TCRdb's version includes in-frame clones alone and lacks a portion of them. The sample has a few hundred thousand clones, roughly 90% seen once; the top ten hold around 4.4%. Sample: PBMCs or T cells enriched from blood (not recorded which). All receptors come from a woman aged 18-29 years with acute COVID-19.

The chain links TRBV9 to TRBJ2-4; TRBD2 agrees at 11 bases. Germline V CDR1 and CDR2: SGDLS, YYNGEE. The CDR3 extends over 20 amino acids. The ends lost 4 bases at V and 0 bases at J; junction bases unmatched: 15. CDR3 DNA: TGTGCCAGCAGCTACCAACATAGCGGGAGGGCCGGAATAGCCAAAAACATTCAGTACTTC. Its protein is CASSYQHSGRAGIAKNIQYF.

This rearrangement joins TRBV27 to TRBJ2-7; 9 bases align to TRBD2. The CDR3 sequence is 13 residues long. J gave up 6 bases and V 5 bases, and 5 bases lay outside the gene matches. Germline V gene sequence: CDR1 MNHEY, CDR2 SMNVEV (reference sequence). The CDR3 protein is CASSIIAGAEQYF. CDR3 nucleotides: TGTGCCAGCAGTATCATAGCGGGAGCCGAGCAGTACTTC.

This chain links TRBV29-1 with TRBJ2-7; D not resolved. This CDR3 comprises 14 residues. Per the germline V gene, CDR1 is SQVTM and CDR2 is ANQGSEA. V lost 4 bases to trimming and J lost 0 bases, with 13 bases between them. The CDR3 loop reads CSVGLLALSYEQYF. Written as DNA, the CDR3 is TGCAGCGTTGGGCTGCTGGCTCTCTCCTACGAGCAGTACTTC.

The chain has TRBV30 and TRBJ2-7, with D perhaps matching TRBD2 (6 bases). This CDR3 comprises 12 residues. The V end was cut by 5 bases, the J end by 1 base, with 9 bases between. CDR1 and CDR2 from the germline V gene are GTSNPN and SVGIG (reference sequence). The CDR3 DNA is TGTGCCTGGGGACTACGGTCCTACGAGCAGTACTTC. Translation gives CAWGLRSYEQYF.

The rearrangement uses TRBV2 and TRBJ2-3, with 14 bases fitting TRBD2. The germline V gene encodes CDR1 SNHLY and CDR2 FYNNEI. The CDR3 spans 15 residues. Trimming took 6 bases from V and 6 from J; bases not matched to a gene: 5. The CDR3 sequence is CASRRLAGGSDTQYF. The CDR3 DNA reads as TGTGCCAGCAGACGACTAGCGGGAGGGTCGGATACGCAGTATTTT.

J is TRBJ2-5 and V is TRBV3-1 (or the pseudogene TRBV3-2); weak D call: TRBD1 (6 bases). The CDR3 has 14 residues. Germline CDR1 LGHDT, CDR2 YNNKEL (reference sequence). V shed 5 bases and J shed 1 base, with 11 bases lying between them. The CDR3 DNA sequence: TGTGCCAGCAGCTTACAGGGCGCCCAAGAGACCCAGTACTTC. This codes for CASSLQGAQETQYF.

In DNA form, the CDR3 reads TGTGCCAGCAACCAAAGGGGCTGCAATCAGCCCCAGCATTTT. It yields the protein CASNQRGCNQPQHF. V is TRBV5-4 and J is TRBJ1-5; D perhaps matches TRBD1 (5 bases). Trimming cost V 6 bases and J 2 bases, with 12 bases left between them. The CDR3 length is 14 residues. Germline CDR1 and CDR2: SGHNT and YYREEE (reference sequence).

The chain carries TRBV7-6 and TRBJ1-1; the D gene is possibly TRBD1 (6 bases). V shed 2 bases and J shed 4 bases, with 8 bases lying between them. The CDR3 spans 13 residues. Germline values: CDR1 SGHVS, CDR2 FNYEAQ. CDR3 region: CASSLWTATEAFF. For the CDR3, the DNA is TGTGCCAGCAGCTTATGGACAGCCACTGAAGCTTTCTTT.

The rearrangement uses TRBV28 and TRBJ2-1, with 8 bases lining up with TRBD1. The V gene's germline CDR1 is MDHEN and CDR2 SYDVKM. Unmatched junction bases numbered 7, after V lost 2 bases and J lost 7 bases. This CDR3 has 15 residues. Here the CDR3 reads CASSLGQGWLNEQFF. CDR3 sequence (DNA): TGTGCCAGCAGTTTAGGACAGGGTTGGCTGAATGAGCAGTTCTTC.

The chain has TRBV11-3 and TRBJ1-1; D might be TRBD1 (5 bases). V lost 10 bases and J lost 0, with 15 bases in between. This CDR3 comprises 14 residues. Germline V gives CDR1 SGHNT, CDR2 YENEEA. The CDR3 DNA reads TGTGCCACCGCCGGCCGGGGGGTGAACACTGAAGCTTTCTTT. This codes for CATAGRGVNTEAFF.

The chain carries TRBV27 and TRBJ1-1; no definite D call. Trimming shortened V by 1 base and J by 0 bases, and 15 bases separated the two germline ends. The CDR3 is 17 amino acids. The germline gives CDR1 MNHEY, CDR2 SMNVEV (reference sequence). The CDR3: CASSLYSRGLMNTEAFF. CDR3 coding DNA: TGTGCCAGCAGTTTATACAGCCGGGGTCTCATGAACACTGAAGCTTTCTTT.

The chain couples TRBV10-2 to TRBJ1-2; perhaps TRBD1 as D (5 bases). Germline assignment: CDR1 WSHSY and CDR2 SAAADI. Trimming removed 10 bases at V and 8 bases at J, with 20 bases between. The CDR3 has 13 amino acids. CDR3: CATYQGSVLGYTF. CDR3 DNA sequence: TGCGCCACCTACCAGGGTAGTGTGTTAGGCTACACCTTC.

The rearrangement joins TRBV9 to TRBJ2-7, with 11 bases identical to TRBD1. The germline V gene has CDR1 SGDLS and CDR2 YYNGEE. The J segment lost 2 bases and the V segment lost 1 base, leaving 2 bases of the junction unmatched. The CDR3 is 15 residues long. CDR3 in DNA: TGTGCCAGCAGCGTACAGGGACAGGGGGCCTACGAGCAGTACTTC. Translation gives CASSVQGQGAYEQYF.

V is TRBV5-5 and J is TRBJ1-5; 11 positions match TRBD1. The V and J ends lost 3 bases and 6 bases, in that order; junction bases with no gene match: 5. CDR1 SGHKS and CDR2 YYEKEE come from the germline V gene (reference sequence). The CDR3 runs 15 residues. In DNA form, the CDR3 reads TGTGCCAGCAGCTCGGACAGGGGGCGCGGTCAGCCCCAGCATTTT. As protein: CASSSDRGRGQPQHF.

The chain couples TRBV2 to TRBJ2-5; D is ambiguous. The V gene lost 6 bases and the J gene lost 1 base, with 6 bases spanning the gap. From germline, CDR1 is SNHLY and CDR2 FYNNEI. The CDR3 consists of 12 residues. The CDR3 region is CASSYSQETQYF. CDR3 DNA sequence: TGTGCCAGCAGCTACAGCCAAGAGACCCAGTACTTC.

V gene TRBV21-1 combines with J gene TRBJ2-1; TRBD2, the D gene given by the table, was not confirmed from the DNA. TRBV21-1 has pseudogene status. This CDR3 region has 16 residues. The CDR3 coding sequence is TGTGCCAGCAGCAAAGTGACTAGCGGGAGCCACAATGAGCAGTTCTTC. Protein sequence: CASSKVTSGSHNEQFF.

This clone has just a few counts. The chain couples TRBV6-4 to TRBJ2-1, with TRBD2 matching 8 bases. Trimming took 3 bases from V and 5 from J; bases not matched to a gene: 6. The CDR3 is 15 residues long. The V gene's germline CDR1 is MRHNA and CDR2 SNTAGT. The CDR3 spells CASSEGSGTNNEQFF. In DNA, the CDR3 is TGTGCCAGCAGTGAAGGTAGCGGGACGAACAATGAGCAGTTCTTC.

The rearrangement links TRBV19 to TRBJ2-5; 7 nucleotides match TRBD2. V lost 5 bases to trimming and J lost 3 bases; unmatched junction nucleotides: 9. CDR1 is LNHDA, CDR2 SQIVND, per germline (reference sequence). This CDR3 has 15 residues. CDR3 in DNA: TGTGCCAGTAGTTCACTGGGGGGGTCAGAAGAGACCCAGTACTTC. It is translated as CASSSLGGSEETQYF.

The chain joins TRBV19 to TRBJ2-7; 9 positions agree with TRBD1. The CDR3 has 13 amino acids. Losses at the gene ends were 8 bases for V and 2 bases for J; bases not matched to a gene: 4. Looked up from germline, CDR1 is LNHDA and CDR2 is SQIVND (reference sequence). The CDR3 DNA follows: TGTGCCAGTTCCGGGACAGGGACCTACGAGCAGTACTTC. As protein: CASSGTGTYEQYF.

The chain uses TRBV7-3 and TRBJ2-5; 7 nucleotides line up with TRBD1. CDR3 length: 17 amino acids. The junction had 13 bases not matched to a gene; V was cut back by 4 bases and J by 2 bases. Per germline, CDR1 SGHTA and CDR2 FQGTGA. The CDR3 DNA reads TGTGCCAGCAGCTCGACAGGGACGTATAGGGGGCAAGAGACCCAGTACTTC. Residues: CASSSTGTYRGQETQYF.

As DNA, the CDR3 is TGTGCCACCAGTGGGGACAGTAGTCCCAATCAGCCCCAGCATTTT. Translating gives CATSGDSSPNQPQHF. V is TRBV24-1 and J is TRBJ1-5; 7 nucleotides match TRBD1. The CDR3 runs to 15 residues. CDR1 is KGHDR, CDR2 SFDVKD, per germline. The V segment lost 5 bases and the J segment 3 bases; nucleotides outside the gene matches: 6.

V and J are TRBV9 and TRBJ2-3, with 7 bases identical to TRBD2. Trimming cost V 4 bases and J 2 bases; bases outside gene matches: 16. Per germline, CDR1 SGDLS and CDR2 YYNGEE. The CDR3 is 18 residues long. CDR3 bases: TGTGCCAGCAGCTCGGGCCCCCACGCGCGGGAGCCCACAGATACGCAGTATTTT. It specifies CASSSGPHAREPTDTQYF. Together with reference TRBV9 and TRBJ2-3, the CDR3 gives the full variable domain: DSGVTQTPKHLITATGQRVTLRCSPRSGDLSVYWYQQSLDQGLQFLIQYYNGEERAKGNILERFSAQQFPDLHSELNLSSLELGDSALYFCASSSGPHAREPTDTQYFGPGTRLTVL.